Listed below are T cell receptor beta chains from one sample, sequenced in a study of shared T cell receptors in the human thymus. Sequenced by immunoSEQ multiplex PCR; TCRdb stores in-frame clones only, minus some. The sample holds about 380,000 clones, over 90% seen once. Sample: thymocytes. These receptors were obtained from a human donor. The CDR3 runs from the conserved cysteine through the conserved F or W. The order of the fields is CDR3 length, clone size, D gene, V gene, J gene, CDR3 protein, CDR3 DNA. The D gene is left open where the match is weak. The listing skips clone size in some rows; elsewhere it reads once, few, many or a size class.

15	.	.	TRBV5-4	TRBJ1-2	CASSQNRIANYGYTF	TGTGCCAGCAGCCAGAACCGGATCGCGAACTATGGCTACACCTTC
15	.	.	TRBV6-5	TRBJ2-7	CASNKRSGEGYEQYF	TGTGCCAGCAATAAAAGATCGGGGGAAGGCTACGAGCAGTACTTC
18	.	.	TRBV7-2	TRBJ2-6	CASLDRRQRSSGANVLTF	TGTGCCAGCCTCGACCGGAGACAGCGAAGCTCTGGGGCCAACGTCCTGACTTTC
14	.	.	TRBV18	TRBJ2-7	CASLPRKQGGEQYF	TGTGCCAGCCTCCCGAGAAAGCAGGGCGGCGAGCAGTACTTC
15	once	TRBD2	TRBV27	TRBJ2-7	CASSLLAGGAYEQYF	TGTGCCAGCAGTTTACTAGCGGGGGGCGCCTACGAGCAGTACTTC
11	.	.	TRBV2	TRBJ2-3	CASSARDTQYF	TGTGCCAGCAGTGCGAGAGATACGCAGTATTTT
16	once	.	TRBV21-1	TRBJ1-2	CASSFRMGQGAYGYTF	TGTGCCAGCAGCTTCCGGATGGGACAGGGGGCCTATGGCTACACCTTC
13	.	.	TRBV4-3	TRBJ2-3	CASSPDLRDTQYF	TGCGCCAGCAGCCCTGACCTACGAGATACGCAGTATTTT
15	.	.	TRBV6-5	TRBJ2-7	CASSYSDGKGYEQYF	TGTGCCAGCAGTTACTCGGACGGGAAGGGATACGAGCAGTACTTC
17	.	TRBD2	TRBV6-1	TRBJ2-6	CASSDLAGNSGANVLTF	TGTGCCAGCAGTGACTTAGCGGGGAACTCTGGGGCCAACGTCCTGACTTTC
15	.	TRBD2	TRBV6-1	TRBJ2-5	CASSVLAGEVETQYF	TGTGCCAGCAGTGTACTAGCGGGAGAGGTTGAGACCCAGTACTTC
15	.	.	TRBV27	TRBJ2-3	CASSPQGWHTDTQYF	TGTGCCAGCAGTCCACAGGGATGGCACACAGATACGCAGTATTTT
16	.	TRBD2	TRBV28	TRBJ2-1	CASSWTSGRSYNEQFF	TGTGCCAGCAGTTGGACTAGCGGGAGGTCCTACAATGAGCAGTTCTTC
15	.	.	TRBV6-5	TRBJ2-3	CASSRPEGPVDTQYF	TGTGCCAGCAGTCGCCCGGAGGGCCCCGTGGATACGCAGTATTTT
15	.	.	TRBV5-1	TRBJ2-1	CASRERTGYDNEQFF	TGCGCCAGCAGGGAAAGGACGGGATACGACAATGAGCAGTTCTTC
15	once	.	TRBV5-4	TRBJ2-1	CASSFGGISYNEQFF	TGTGCCAGCAGCTTCGGCGGGATATCCTACAATGAGCAGTTCTTC
15	.	.	TRBV15	TRBJ1-1	CATSREDKTITEAFF	TGTGCCACCAGCAGGGAAGATAAGACTATTACTGAAGCTTTCTTT
14	.	.	TRBV5-4	TRBJ1-2	CASSVRTGNYGYTF	TGTGCCAGCAGCGTTAGAACAGGGAACTATGGCTACACCTTC
18	.	TRBD1	TRBV25-1	TRBJ1-4	CASSEDEGQGPVVEKLFF	TGTGCCAGCAGTGAAGACGAGGGACAGGGCCCCGTGGTTGAAAAACTGTTTTTT
18	.	TRBD2	TRBV11-2	TRBJ2-1	CASSPSPGGPPSYNEQFF	TGTGCCAGCAGCCCGTCACCGGGGGGACCGCCATCCTACAATGAGCAGTTCTTC
13	.	.	TRBV7-9	TRBJ1-3	CASSLQGGNTIYF	TGTGCCAGCAGCTTACAGGGTGGAAACACCATATATTTT
20	.	TRBD2	TRBV14	TRBJ2-3	CASSQVCLAGKESDPDTQYF	TGTGCCAGCAGCCAAGTTTGCCTAGCGGGAAAGGAGTCAGACCCAGATACGCAGTATTTT
15	once	.	TRBV6-4	TRBJ1-4	CASSLNFGSNEKLFF	TGTGCCAGCAGCCTTAATTTCGGCTCTAATGAAAAACTGTTTTTT
17	.	.	TRBV27	TRBJ2-3	CASSLGMGSGSTDTQYF	TGTGCCAGCAGTTTAGGAATGGGGAGCGGCAGCACAGATACGCAGTATTTT
14	.	TRBD1	TRBV7-9	TRBJ1-2	CASSLGQGAKGYTF	TGTGCCAGCAGCTTGGGACAGGGGGCGAAGGGCTACACCTTC
13	.	.	TRBV7-9	TRBJ2-3	CAPGGVRTDTQYF	TGTGCCCCCGGTGGGGTCCGCACAGATACGCAGTATTTT
18	.	TRBD2	TRBV5-5	TRBJ2-3	CASSVGPGLAGNTDTQYF	TGTGCCAGCAGCGTGGGGCCCGGACTAGCGGGGAACACAGATACGCAGTATTTT
13	few	TRBD1	TRBV28	TRBJ1-1	CASSLWRGHEAFF	TGTGCCAGCAGTTTATGGAGGGGGCATGAAGCTTTCTTT
16	.	TRBD2	TRBV27	TRBJ2-1	CASMVGPHGGGNEQFF	TGTGCCAGCATGGTTGGTCCCCACGGGGGGGGGAATGAGCAGTTCTTC
13	.	.	TRBV7-2	TRBJ1-2	CASSRGLERGYTF	TGTGCCAGCAGCCGCGGCCTGGAGCGTGGCTACACCTTC
18	.	TRBD2	TRBV27	TRBJ2-3	CASSLRLAVPGLTDTQYF	TGTGCCAGCAGCCTTAGGCTAGCGGTCCCGGGGCTGACAGATACGCAGTATTTT
15	once	.	TRBV7-3	TRBJ1-2	CASSSHKGDVYGYTF	TGTGCCAGCAGCTCCCACAAGGGGGACGTTTATGGCTACACCTTC
13	.	.	TRBV28	TRBJ1-5	CASSSLPYEPQHF	TGTGCCAGCAGTTCCTTACCCTACGAGCCCCAGCATTTT
14	once	TRBD1	TRBV29-1	TRBJ1-2	CSVNTGVANYGYTF	TGCAGCGTTAATACAGGGGTGGCTAACTATGGCTACACCTTC
15	once	.	TRBV7-6	TRBJ1-1	CASSLGGDAYTEAFF	TGTGCCAGCAGCTTAGGAGGGGATGCGTACACTGAAGCTTTCTTT
16	.	.	TRBV28	TRBJ2-5	CASSLLEGQAQETQYF	TGTGCCAGCAGCCTCCTCGAGGGGCAGGCCCAAGAGACCCAGTACTTC
13	.	.	TRBV19	TRBJ1-2	CASSIQAKDGYTF	TGTGCCAGTAGTATCCAGGCCAAAGATGGCTACACCTTC
15	.	.	TRBV27	TRBJ1-2	CASSLRSGRLYGYTF	TGTGCCAGCAGTTTAAGGTCGGGACGCCTGTATGGCTACACCTTC
17	.	TRBD2	TRBV7-2	TRBJ2-1	CASSLVTSGSSYNEQFF	TGTGCCAGCAGCTTAGTAACTAGCGGTAGCTCCTACAATGAGCAGTTCTTC
16	.	.	TRBV5-4	TRBJ2-3	CASSLLVSGTLDTQYF	TGTGCCAGCAGCTTGTTGGTAAGCGGGACACTGGATACGCAGTATTTT
17	.	TRBD2	TRBV7-9	TRBJ2-5	CASLNTKPSGPQETQYF	TGTGCCAGCCTGAATACTAAACCTAGCGGCCCTCAAGAGACCCAGTACTTC
19	.	TRBD1	TRBV28	TRBJ1-5	CASSKTWDRGRGGNQPQHF	TGTGCCAGCAGTAAGACCTGGGACAGGGGGCGAGGAGGAAATCAGCCCCAGCATTTT
20	.	.	TRBV5-1	TRBJ1-1	CASSPDKGGQPLLLNTEAFF	TGCGCCAGCAGCCCTGATAAGGGAGGGCAGCCGTTACTCTTGAACACTGAAGCTTTCTTT
15	.	.	TRBV7-2	TRBJ2-1	CASSLLGAPDNEQFF	TGTGCCAGCAGCTTATTGGGCGCTCCTGACAATGAGCAGTTCTTC
15	.	TRBD1	TRBV5-8	TRBJ2-1	CASSSQGRWYNEQFF	TGTGCCAGCAGCTCACAGGGGCGCTGGTACAATGAGCAGTTCTTC
18	.	TRBD2	TRBV4-3	TRBJ2-7	CASSRGTSGSPGNYEQYF	TGCGCCAGCAGCCGGGGGACTAGCGGGAGCCCCGGGAATTACGAGCAGTACTTC
14	.	TRBD1	TRBV7-9	TRBJ1-2	CASSPWTGRYGYTF	TGTGCCAGCAGCCCGTGGACAGGACGCTATGGCTACACCTTC
16	.	TRBD1	TRBV18	TRBJ2-7	CASSPREGQGIREQYF	TGTGCCAGCTCACCGAGGGAGGGACAGGGAATCCGAGAGCAGTACTTC
15	.	TRBD1	TRBV27	TRBJ2-7	CASSPGQGAGYEQYF	TGTGCCAGCAGTCCAGGACAGGGGGCCGGCTACGAGCAGTACTTC
16	.	.	TRBV5-4	TRBJ2-7	CASSSTLQVRAYEQYF	TGTGCCAGCAGCTCAACCTTACAGGTCAGGGCCTACGAGCAGTACTTC
18	few	.	TRBV28	TRBJ1-2	CASSLCTARGRLGYGYTF	TGTGCCAGCAGTTTATGCACAGCCCGGGGACGTCTCGGATATGGCTACACCTTC
16	.	TRBD2	TRBV14	TRBJ2-7	CASSQDRTSGFYEQYF	TGTGCCAGCAGCCAAGATAGGACTAGCGGCTTCTACGAGCAGTACTTC
17	.	TRBD2	TRBV13	TRBJ2-3	CASSPTWTSGSRCTQYF	TGTGCCAGCAGCCCCACCTGGACTAGCGGGAGCCGCTGTACGCAGTATTTT
15	.	.	TRBV7-9	TRBJ2-4	CASSLFQEGVNIQYF	TGTGCCAGCAGCTTATTTCAGGAGGGGGTGAACATTCAGTACTTC
15	.	.	TRBV5-4	TRBJ2-5	CASSWGAGGQETQYF	TGTGCCAGCAGCTGGGGGGCAGGGGGCCAAGAGACCCAGTACTTC
17	.	TRBD2	TRBV19	TRBJ2-1	CASTLGLADTSYNEQFF	TGTGCCAGTACTCTGGGACTAGCGGATACCTCCTACAATGAGCAGTTCTTC
13	.	TRBD2	TRBV9	TRBJ2-7	CASSRLALYEQYF	TGTGCCAGCAGCCGACTAGCTTTGTACGAGCAGTACTTC
16	.	TRBD2	TRBV5-1	TRBJ2-4	CASSPGLAGVKNIQYF	TGCGCCAGCAGCCCCGGACTAGCGGGAGTGAAAAACATTCAGTACTTC
15	.	TRBD1	TRBV5-4	TRBJ2-7	CASSSQGPPSYEQYF	TGTGCCAGCAGCTCACAGGGGCCGCCCTCCTACGAGCAGTACTTC
16	.	TRBD2	TRBV14	TRBJ2-3	CASSQGKREGGDTQYF	TGTGCCAGCAGCCAAGGAAAGCGGGAGGGAGGAGATACGCAGTATTTT